The rows below give T cell receptor beta chains drawn from one sample of a study of neoadjuvant anti-PD-1 for oral cavity cancer. Libraries were prepared by immunoSEQ multiplex PCR; TCRdb keeps only in-frame clonotypes and omits some of them. Of about 72,000 clones in the sample, 83% were seen once. Specimen: PBMCs, collected before nivolumab (anti-PD-1) treatment. The receptors stem from a person aged 35-80 years with oral cavity squamous cell carcinoma. Each CDR3 is given with its conserved first and last residue. Each record gives: CDR3 DNA, CDR3 protein, D gene, J gene, V gene, clone size, CDR3 length. The D gene is left open where the match is weak. Only part of the rows carry a size: once, few, many, or a class if the clone is expanded.

DNA: TGTGCCAGCAGCTTAGTGGGGCGGGGATTCTACGAGCAGTACTTC; CDR3: CASSLVGRGFYEQYF; D: -; J: TRBJ2-7; V: TRBV13; size: -; length: 15
DNA: TGTGCCAGCAGCGTAGCTGGCGGGGTTGGCGGCTACACCTTC; CDR3: CASSVAGGVGGYTF; D: -; J: TRBJ1-2; V: TRBV9; size: -; length: 14
DNA: TGTGCCAGCAGTGGACTTGACTCCTACAATGAGCAGTTCTTC; CDR3: CASSGLDSYNEQFF; D: -; J: TRBJ2-1; V: TRBV7-2; size: -; length: 14
DNA: TGCGCCAGCAGCCCTTGGGCGGTCAGCAATCAGCCCCAGCATTTT; CDR3: CASSPWAVSNQPQHF; D: -; J: TRBJ1-5; V: TRBV4-1; size: -; length: 15
DNA: TGTGCCAGCAGCGTCAGCGGGAGCTCCTACAATGAGCAGTTCTTC; CDR3: CASSVSGSSYNEQFF; D: TRBD2; J: TRBJ2-1; V: TRBV9; size: -; length: 15
DNA: TGTGCCTGGGCGGGAGGATGGACCGGGGAGCTGTTTTTT; CDR3: CAWAGGWTGELFF; D: TRBD2; J: TRBJ2-2; V: TRBV30; size: -; length: 13
DNA: TGCGCCAGCAGCCAACCCTCAAGAGGTGGGGCCAACGTCCTGACTTTC; CDR3: CASSQPSRGGANVLTF; D: -; J: TRBJ2-6; V: TRBV4-1; size: -; length: 16
DNA: TGTGCCAGCAGCTTCCCTGGGGAGCAGTACTTC; CDR3: CASSFPGEQYF; D: -; J: TRBJ2-7; V: TRBV7-8; size: -; length: 11
DNA: TGCGCCAGCAGCTTGGGTGGGGGTCCTTACAATGAGCAGTTCTTC; CDR3: CASSLGGGPYNEQFF; D: -; J: TRBJ2-1; V: TRBV5-1; size: -; length: 15
DNA: TGCGCCAGCAGCACGACAGAAGGCTACGAGCAGTACTTC; CDR3: CASSTTEGYEQYF; D: -; J: TRBJ2-7; V: TRBV4-1; size: -; length: 13
DNA: TGTGCCAGTAACCTAGGTGCAGTGAGCAATCAGCCCCAGCATTTT; CDR3: CASNLGAVSNQPQHF; D: -; J: TRBJ1-5; V: TRBV19; size: -; length: 15
DNA: TGTGCCAGTAGTATGCCCGGGTTCACCGGGGAGCTGTTTTTT; CDR3: CASSMPGFTGELFF; D: -; J: TRBJ2-2; V: TRBV19; size: few; length: 14
DNA: TGTGCCAGCGCCCCCGGGAGGGATAGGTACGAGCAGTACTTC; CDR3: CASAPGRDRYEQYF; D: TRBD2; J: TRBJ2-7; V: TRBV7-2; size: -; length: 14
DNA: TGTGCCAGCAGTGAAGGGGCGACTAGGCGAACCCAAGAGACCCAGTACTTC; CDR3: CASSEGATRRTQETQYF; D: -; J: TRBJ2-5; V: TRBV2; size: -; length: 17
DNA: TGTGCCAGCGAAACGGCCGGGGCCTGGAGCAATCAGCCCCAGCATTTT; CDR3: CASETAGAWSNQPQHF; D: -; J: TRBJ1-5; V: TRBV28; size: -; length: 16
DNA: TGTGCCAGCAGTTTAGCTTGGACAGGGGTGCGGAATCAGCCCCAGCATTTT; CDR3: CASSLAWTGVRNQPQHF; D: TRBD1; J: TRBJ1-5; V: TRBV27; size: -; length: 17
DNA: TGTGCCAGCAGCTTAAACCCGGGAGCTACCGGGGAGCTGTTTTTT; CDR3: CASSLNPGATGELFF; D: -; J: TRBJ2-2; V: TRBV7-9; size: -; length: 15
DNA: TGCAGTGGGGGTGAGGCTGAAGCTTTCTTT; CDR3: CSGGEAEAFF; D: -; J: TRBJ1-1; V: TRBV29-1; size: -; length: 10
DNA: TGTGCCAGCAGCTTATTCCAGTCCTCCTACGAGCAGTACTTC; CDR3: CASSLFQSSYEQYF; D: -; J: TRBJ2-7; V: TRBV7-9; size: -; length: 14
DNA: TGTGCCAGTAGTATAGGGAATTCTAACTATGGCTACACCTTC; CDR3: CASSIGNSNYGYTF; D: -; J: TRBJ1-2; V: TRBV19; size: -; length: 14
DNA: TGTGCCAGTAGTATGGGTAGGGGTAATGAAAAACTGTTTTTT; CDR3: CASSMGRGNEKLFF; D: -; J: TRBJ1-4; V: TRBV19; size: -; length: 14
DNA: TGTGCCAGCAGCGTAGCTGGGGGGGATTATAATGAAAAACTGTTTTTT; CDR3: CASSVAGGDYNEKLFF; D: -; J: TRBJ1-4; V: TRBV9; size: -; length: 16
DNA: TGCAGCGTTGCGGCAGGGGTCCAAGAGACCCAGTACTTC; CDR3: CSVAAGVQETQYF; D: -; J: TRBJ2-5; V: TRBV29-1; size: -; length: 13
DNA: TGTGCCAGCAGCTTTCTAGCGGGGGGAGTCGAGCAGTACTTC; CDR3: CASSFLAGGVEQYF; D: TRBD2; J: TRBJ2-7; V: TRBV5-4; size: -; length: 14
DNA: TGCGCCAGCAGCGCGGGGTCTTACACCGGGGAGCTGTTTTTT; CDR3: CASSAGSYTGELFF; D: -; J: TRBJ2-2; V: TRBV5-1; size: -; length: 14
DNA: TGTGCCAGCAGCCCTACATCAGGAATTGATGAAAAACTGTTTTTT; CDR3: CASSPTSGIDEKLFF; D: -; J: TRBJ1-4; V: TRBV7-6; size: -; length: 15
DNA: TGTGCCAGCAGTTCCCCAAACAGGGGGCAGGGAGAGCAGTTCTTC; CDR3: CASSSPNRGQGEQFF; D: TRBD1; J: TRBJ2-1; V: TRBV27; size: -; length: 15
DNA: TGTGCCATCGGCTCGGGCCAGGGGCACACCGGGGAGCTGTTTTTT; CDR3: CAIGSGQGHTGELFF; D: -; J: TRBJ2-2; V: TRBV10-3; size: -; length: 15
DNA: TGTGCCAGTAGTATCCGGGACAGCTCCTACGAGCAGTACTTC; CDR3: CASSIRDSSYEQYF; D: TRBD1; J: TRBJ2-7; V: TRBV19; size: -; length: 14
DNA: TGTGCCAGCAGCCGGGGGGGACCCCTCATCGAGCAGTACTTC; CDR3: CASSRGGPLIEQYF; D: TRBD2; J: TRBJ2-7; V: TRBV7-9; size: -; length: 14
DNA: TGTGCCAGCAGTTCGGGGGACACCGGGGAGCTGTTTTTT; CDR3: CASSSGDTGELFF; D: -; J: TRBJ2-2; V: TRBV28; size: -; length: 13
DNA: TGTGCCAGCAGCTTGGGAACGGCCGGGGAGCTGTTTTTT; CDR3: CASSLGTAGELFF; D: -; J: TRBJ2-2; V: TRBV5-4; size: -; length: 13
DNA: TGTGCCAGCAGTAATTCGGGACTAGCGGGGCTCGAGCAGTACTTC; CDR3: CASSNSGLAGLEQYF; D: TRBD2; J: TRBJ2-7; V: TRBV6-5; size: -; length: 15
DNA: TGTGCCAGCAGCCGAGACAGGGACCAGCCCCAGCATTTT; CDR3: CASSRDRDQPQHF; D: TRBD1; J: TRBJ1-5; V: TRBV11-2; size: -; length: 13
DNA: TGTGCCAGCAGCTTACCCATAAAGCCGCTCGAGCAGTACTTC; CDR3: CASSLPIKPLEQYF; D: -; J: TRBJ2-7; V: TRBV7-9; size: once; length: 14
DNA: TGCGCCAGCAGCTACACTAGCGGGAGGGCCGGCGAGCAGTACTTC; CDR3: CASSYTSGRAGEQYF; D: TRBD2; J: TRBJ2-7; V: TRBV5-1; size: -; length: 15
DNA: TGTGCCAGCAGTTTATGGTATCAGGGGAATCAGCCCCAGCATTTT; CDR3: CASSLWYQGNQPQHF; D: -; J: TRBJ1-5; V: TRBV27; size: -; length: 15
DNA: TGTGCCAGCAGTTACGGCCTGGGTGAAAAACTGTTTTTT; CDR3: CASSYGLGEKLFF; D: -; J: TRBJ1-4; V: TRBV6-6; size: -; length: 13